The 6 T cell receptor beta chains given below trace back to one sample, sequenced in a study of T cells in Graves' hyperthyroidism and ophthalmopathy. Using RNA transcripts as the source, TCR beta CDR3 regions were amplified. Carried out on the TCR CDR3, a first-round RT-PCR used the HTBI primer set. From the multiplex PCR reads, TCRdb called clonotypes with MiXCR, one entry per CDR3 protein. Seen here are about 840,000 distinct CDR3 sequences, more than 30% observed once, and the top ten hold 7.5% to 9.5%. The sequenced material came from blood. All receptors come from a man aged 18 to 29 with Graves' hyperthyroidism.

This sequence joins TRBV15 and TRBJ1-2; D unresolved. The CDR3 length is 14 residues. Trimming shortened V by 0 bases and J by 8 bases, and 13 bases separated the two germline ends. Germline lookup yields CDR1 LNHNV and CDR2 YYDKDF (reference sequence). The CDR3 sequence is CATSRELAGVGYTF. CDR3 coding DNA: TGTGCCACCAGCAGAGAGTTGGCCGGGGTAGGCTACACCTTC.

There are many counts of this clonotype. The chain employs TRBV6-6 and TRBJ1-6, with 7 bases fitting TRBD1. The V gene end was trimmed by 7 bases and the J gene end by 9 bases; junction bases not matched to a gene: 9. Germline values: CDR1 MNHNY, CDR2 SVGAGI (reference sequence). There are 14 residues in the CDR3. CDR3 region: CASTADRNRSPLHF. DNA for the CDR3: TGTGCCAGCACGGCGGACAGGAATCGTTCACCCCTCCACTTT.

This clonotype was counted ten times or more. The rearrangement uses TRBV5-1 and TRBJ1-4; 7 bases map to TRBD1. This CDR3 has 14 residues. V was clipped by 4 bases and J by 8 bases; unmatched bases: 8. The germline V gene has CDR1 SGHRS and CDR2 YFSETQ. CDR3 sequence: CASSTGTVDEKLFF. CDR3 in DNA: TGCGCCAGCAGCACCGGGACAGTGGACGAAAAACTGTTTTTT.

This clonotype was counted a few times. CDR3 sequence: CASSPREKQPQHF. Here the CDR3 DNA reads TGTGCCAGCAGCCCCCGGGAAAAGCAGCCCCAGCATTTT. The genes are TRBV7-9 and TRBJ1-5; unclear D gene. This CDR3 has 13 amino acids. The germline CDR1 and CDR2 sequences are SEHNR and FQNEAQ (reference sequence). The V gene lost 5 bases and the J gene lost 7 bases, with 12 bases spanning the gap.

The V and J genes are TRBV25-1 and TRBJ1-4; 9 positions agree with TRBD1. Germline CDR1 MGHDK, CDR2 SYGVNS. CDR3 length: 17 amino acids. Trimming cost V 1 base and J 1 base; bases outside gene matches: 4. The CDR3 DNA reads as TGTGCCAGCAGTGAATGGGACAGGGACGGAACTAATGAAAAACTGTTTTTT. Translation: CASSEWDRDGTNEKLFF. Looking up the rest from reference TRBV25-1 and TRBJ1-4 gives the full variable domain: EADIYQTPRYLVIGTGKKITLECSQTMGHDKMYWYQQDPGMELHLIHYSYGVNSTEKGDLSSESTVSRIRTEHFPLTLESARPSHTSQYLCASSEWDRDGTNEKLFFGSGTQLSVL.

V usage is TRBV7-8 and J usage is TRBJ2-5, with D maybe TRBD2 (7 bases). CDR1 is SGHVS and CDR2 is FQNEAQ in the germline V gene. The length of the CDR3 is 15 residues. The V gene lost 5 bases and the J gene lost 5 bases, with 18 bases spanning the gap. Here the CDR3 reads CASSPNVGGGETQYF. The CDR3 DNA reads TGTGCCAGCAGCCCCAACGTAGGGGGGGGCGAGACCCAGTACTTC.